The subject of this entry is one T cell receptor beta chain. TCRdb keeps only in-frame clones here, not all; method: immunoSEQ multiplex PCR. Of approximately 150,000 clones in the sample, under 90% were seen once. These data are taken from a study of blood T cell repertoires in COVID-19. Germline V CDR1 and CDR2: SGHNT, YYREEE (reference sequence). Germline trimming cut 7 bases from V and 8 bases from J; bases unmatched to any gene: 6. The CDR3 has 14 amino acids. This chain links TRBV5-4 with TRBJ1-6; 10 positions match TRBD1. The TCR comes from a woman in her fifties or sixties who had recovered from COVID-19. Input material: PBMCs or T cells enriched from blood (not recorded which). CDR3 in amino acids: CASGGTGEHSPLHF. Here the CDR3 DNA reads TGTGCCAGCGGCGGGACAGGGGAACATTCACCCCTCCACTTT.